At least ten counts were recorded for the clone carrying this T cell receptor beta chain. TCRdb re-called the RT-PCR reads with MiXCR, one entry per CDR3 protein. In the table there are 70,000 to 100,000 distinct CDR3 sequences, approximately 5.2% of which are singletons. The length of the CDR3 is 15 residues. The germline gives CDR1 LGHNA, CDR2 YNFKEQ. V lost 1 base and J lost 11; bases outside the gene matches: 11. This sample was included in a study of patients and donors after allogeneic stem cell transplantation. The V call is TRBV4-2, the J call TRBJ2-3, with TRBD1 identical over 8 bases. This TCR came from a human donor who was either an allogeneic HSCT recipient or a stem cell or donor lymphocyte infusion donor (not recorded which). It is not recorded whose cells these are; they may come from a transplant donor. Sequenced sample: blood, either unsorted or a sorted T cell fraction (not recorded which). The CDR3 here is CASSQVGETGVGQYF. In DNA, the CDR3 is TGTGCCAGCAGCCAAGTGGGCGAGACAGGGGTGGGGCAGTATTTT.